Presented here are 25 T cell receptor beta chains from one specimen sequenced in a study of shared clonotypes between healthy human individuals. TCRdb's copy holds only in-frame clones and misses some; the assay was immunoSEQ multiplex PCR. The table records 780,000 or so clones, around 77% of them present only once. Material: memory CD4+ T cells sorted from blood. Subset indicated: CD45RA-negative fraction. The origin of the receptors is a woman aged 30 to 39 in good health.

CDR3 residues: CASSLAVTGAYEQYF. The DNA for the CDR3 is TGTGCCAGCAGCTTAGCCGTCACAGGGGCCTACGAGCAGTACTTC. V is TRBV7-8 and J is TRBJ2-7, with 7 bases matching TRBD1. The CDR3 has 15 residues. Trimming removed 0 bases from V and 2 bases from J; junction bases left unmatched: 4. Germline CDR1 and CDR2: SGHVS and FQNEAQ. Filled out from reference TRBV7-8 and TRBJ2-7, the complete variable domain reads GAGVSQSPRYKVAKRGQDVALRCDPISGHVSLFWYQQALGQGPEFLTYFQNEAQLDKSGLPSDRFFAERPEGSVSTLKIQRTQQEDSAVYLCASSLAVTGAYEQYFGPGTRLTVT.

The chain couples TRBV7-9 to TRBJ2-1; D uncertain. The length of the CDR3 is 13 residues. Germline CDR1 reads SEHNR; CDR2 reads FQNEAQ (reference sequence). Between the trimmed V and J ends, which lost 1 base and 9 bases, there was a span of 10 bases. The CDR3 DNA follows: TGTGCCAGCAGCTTAGGGGTAGAAGCTGAGCAGTTCTTC. Protein: CASSLGVEAEQFF.

This clone came up many times. The chain uses TRBV7-3 and TRBJ1-2, with TRBD1 matching 11 bases. The J segment lost 7 bases and the V segment lost 4 bases, leaving 14 bases of the junction unmatched. Per germline, CDR1 SGHTA and CDR2 FQGTGA. The CDR3 length is 17 residues. CDR3 DNA: TGTGCCAGCAGCTCCCTCGCGGGACAGGGGGTATTAGGTGGCTACACCTTC. This codes for CASSSLAGQGVLGGYTF.

The CDR3 nucleotides are TGTGCCAGCAGAAACAGGGGTACCTACGAGCAGTACTTC. This encodes CASRNRGTYEQYF. The genes are TRBV27 and TRBJ2-7, with TRBD1 matching over 7 bases. Germline CDR1 MNHEY, CDR2 SMNVEV (reference sequence). The CDR3 has 13 amino acids. The J segment lost 2 bases and the V segment lost 6 bases, leaving 4 bases of the junction unmatched.

A single count supports this clone. The rearrangement uses TRBV27 and TRBJ2-7, with D possibly TRBD1 on 6 matching bases. This CDR3 spans 14 amino acids. Germline CDR1 and CDR2: MNHEY and SMNVEV (reference sequence). V lost 4 bases and J 3 bases, leaving 13 bases between the germline ends. The CDR3 region has the DNA TGTGCCAGCAGTTCCGGGACACTAATCTACGAGCAGTACTTC. It translates to CASSSGTLIYEQYF.

This clone has more than one count but fewer than ten. This CDR3 is CASSLVRTSGANEQFF. Here the CDR3 DNA reads TGTGCCAGCAGCTTGGTAAGGACTAGCGGGGCCAATGAGCAGTTCTTC. V is TRBV5-6 and J is TRBJ2-1; 12 nucleotides align to TRBD2. The CDR3 runs to 16 residues. Germline CDR1 SGHDT, CDR2 YYEEEE. V was clipped by 0 bases and J by 6 bases; unmatched bases: 4. Filled out from reference TRBV5-6 and TRBJ2-1, the complete variable domain reads DAGVTQSPTHLIKTRGQQVTLRCSPKSGHDTVSWYQQALGQGPQFIFQYYEEEERQRGNFPDRFSGHQFPNYSSELNVNALLLGDSALYLCASSLVRTSGANEQFFGPGTRLTVL.

The chain uses TRBV5-1 and TRBJ2-3; D gene unclear. The CDR3 is 14 amino acids. V was clipped by 2 bases and J by 4 bases, with 11 bases between them. Germline loops: CDR1 SGHRS, CDR2 YFSETQ. CDR3 residues: CASSLQPTADTQYF. CDR3 in DNA: TGCGCCAGCAGCTTACAACCAACGGCAGATACGCAGTATTTT.

The genes are TRBV29-1 and TRBJ1-1; possible D gene TRBD1, 6 bases. CDR1 SQVTM and CDR2 ANQGSEA come from the germline V gene. The CDR3 consists of 10 residues. The V and J ends lost 6 bases and 7 bases respectively, with 9 bases between them. CDR3 loop: CSVADSEAFF. In nucleotides, the CDR3 is TGCAGCGTCGCGGACAGTGAAGCTTTCTTT.

On this clone: The same CDR3 arises from other DNA sequences in this sample as well. This sequence joins TRBV9 and TRBJ2-1, with D possibly matching TRBD1 (5 bases). CDR3 length: 15 amino acids. Trimming took 2 bases from V and 2 from J, leaving 11 bases between them. Germline V lookup: CDR1 SGDLS, CDR2 YYNGEE. CDR3 residues: CASSVGQGTYNEQFF. For the CDR3, the DNA is TGTGCCAGCAGCGTCGGGCAGGGTACCTACAATGAGCAGTTCTTC.

This clone was recorded at least ten times. The V gene is TRBV10-3, the J gene TRBJ2-2, with unresolved D. The CDR3 consists of 15 residues. Germline CDR1 and CDR2: ENHRY and SYGVKD. Trimming removed 10 bases at V and 2 bases at J, with 17 bases between. Written as DNA, the CDR3 is TGTGCCACCCGGTTGGGAACGGCCAACACCGGGGAGCTGTTTTTT. Its protein product is CATRLGTANTGELFF.

V gene TRBV5-1 combines with J gene TRBJ2-3; 10 nucleotides match TRBD1. CDR1 is SGHRS and CDR2 is YFSETQ in the germline V gene. There are 16 residues in the CDR3. V lost 2 bases, J lost 4 bases, and 7 bases stayed unmatched. CDR3 DNA sequence: TGCGCCAGCAGCTTACTTGGACAGGGGGGCGCAGATACGCAGTATTTT. Its protein product is CASSLLGQGGADTQYF.

This clone came up many times. The genes are TRBV5-1 and TRBJ2-1; D is unclear. Germline values: CDR1 SGHRS, CDR2 YFSETQ. The CDR3 sequence is 15 residues long. Trimming shortened V by 0 bases and J by 2 bases, and 9 bases separated the two germline ends. DNA of the CDR3: TGCGCCAGCAGCTTGGACAGTGCTACCTACAATGAGCAGTTCTTC. Encoded protein: CASSLDSATYNEQFF. Filled out from reference TRBV5-1 and TRBJ2-1, the complete variable domain reads KAGVTQTPRYLIKTRGQQVTLSCSPISGHRSVSWYQQTPGQGLQFLFEYFSETQRNKGNFPGRFSGRQFSNSRSEMNVSTLELGDSALYLCASSLDSATYNEQFFGPGTRLTVL.

The chain recombines TRBV19 with TRBJ2-6; D call uncertain. V lost 1 base and J 4 bases, leaving 8 bases between the germline ends. Germline CDR1 LNHDA, CDR2 SQIVND (reference sequence). The CDR3 extends over 15 amino acids. CDR3 amino acids: CASSIAVLGANVLTF. CDR3 nucleotide sequence: TGTGCCAGTAGTATAGCAGTTTTAGGGGCCAACGTCCTGACTTTC.

This clone was counted between two and nine times. DNA of the CDR3: TGCGCCAGCTTGCACTCAGGGATAAGCACAGATACGCAGTATTTT. It codes for CASLHSGISTDTQYF. The V call is TRBV5-1, the J call TRBJ2-3; D may be TRBD1 (5 bases). Germline loops: CDR1 SGHRS, CDR2 YFSETQ. The CDR3 spans 15 residues. V was cut by 7 bases and J by 0 bases, with 15 bases left in between.

This chain connects TRBV25-1 to TRBJ1-6, with 7 positions matching TRBD1. V lost 6 bases and J lost 5; bases outside the gene matches: 1. CDR3 length: 13 amino acids. CDR1 is MGHDK and CDR2 is SYGVNS in the germline V gene. The chain's CDR3 is CASSGQDNSPLHF. DNA of the CDR3: TGTGCCAGCAGCGGACAGGATAATTCACCCCTCCACTTT.

This clone was detected only a few times. V and J are TRBV6-1 and TRBJ1-5; a weak D match, TRBD1 (6 bases). V lost 7 bases and J 5 bases, leaving 15 bases between the germline ends. Germline CDR1 is MNHNS and CDR2 is SASEGT. This CDR3 has 14 amino acids. The CDR3 nucleotides are TGTGCCAGCACCCCGGGACATTCTGATCAGCCCCAGCATTTT. Protein: CASTPGHSDQPQHF.

This clone was found once. The CDR3 sequence is CASSIPGATDTQYF. CDR3 bases: TGTGCCAGTAGTATCCCAGGGGCTACAGATACGCAGTATTTT. V usage is TRBV19 and J usage is TRBJ2-3, with D maybe TRBD1 (6 bases). CDR3 length: 14 amino acids. Germline-derived CDR1 and CDR2 are LNHDA and SQIVND (reference sequence). The germline V and J ends were trimmed by 3 bases and 3 bases, with 10 bases remaining between them.

V and J are TRBV6-1 and TRBJ1-1; the D gene is possibly TRBD1 (5 bases). V lost 0 bases and J 1 base, leaving 6 bases between the germline ends. The CDR3 has 14 amino acids. Germline-derived CDR1 and CDR2 are MNHNS and SASEGT. CDR3 nucleotide sequence: TGTGCCAGCAGTGAAGCTACAGGGAACACTGAAGCTTTCTTT. As protein: CASSEATGNTEAFF.

The rearrangement joins TRBV7-2 to TRBJ1-5; D remains ambiguous. The ends were cut back, 2 bases at V and 7 bases at J, with 9 bases in the middle. The CDR3 spans 13 residues. CDR1 is SGHTA and CDR2 is FQGNSA in the germline V gene. Here the CDR3 reads CASSLIGVQPQHF. The CDR3 DNA reads as TGTGCCAGCAGCTTAATAGGAGTCCAGCCCCAGCATTTT.

The chain is built from TRBV5-6 and TRBJ2-7; 7 bases line up with TRBD2. CDR1 and CDR2 (germline): SGHDT, YYEEEE. J gave up 7 bases and V 4 bases, and 8 bases lay outside the gene matches. The CDR3 length is 13 residues. The CDR3 DNA is TGTGCCAGCAGCCGGCTGGGGGGGAGGGAGCAGTACTTC. It translates to CASSRLGGREQYF.

The J gene is TRBJ2-3, the V gene TRBV4-2, with 9 bases fitting TRBD2. V shed 4 bases and J 1 base; nucleotides not matched to a gene: 18. Germline V gene data show CDR1 as LGHNA and CDR2 as YNFKEQ. The CDR3 contains 20 residues. In nucleotides, the CDR3 is TGTGCCAGCAGCCCCGGACTAGCGACAATGACGGACGTAGGCACAGATACGCAGTATTTT. Protein product: CASSPGLATMTDVGTDTQYF.

CDR3 in DNA: TGTGCCAGCTCACCAGGGCCAGATCCTCGGAATCAGCCCCAGCATTTT. This translates into CASSPGPDPRNQPQHF. The chain employs TRBV18 and TRBJ1-5; D ambiguous. The V and J ends lost 2 bases and 4 bases respectively, with 15 bases between them. This CDR3 comprises 16 residues. Germline values: CDR1 KGHSH, CDR2 LQKENI.

This clone was found many times. The rearrangement links TRBV5-5 to TRBJ1-1; D gene unclear. CDR1 is SGHKS and CDR2 is YYEKEE in the germline V gene (reference sequence). CDR3 length: 11 residues. V was clipped by 4 bases and J by 2 bases, with 3 bases between them. For the CDR3, the DNA is TGTGCCAGCAGCCTTAACACTGAAGCTTTCTTT. Translation: CASSLNTEAFF.

Here the CDR3 DNA reads TGTGCCAGTAGTTTACAGGGGACTCACTACGAGCAGTACTTC. Its translation: CASSLQGTHYEQYF. V usage is TRBV19 and J usage is TRBJ2-7; maybe TRBD1 (7 bases). The CDR3 sequence is 14 residues long. The germline gives CDR1 LNHDA, CDR2 SQIVND (reference sequence). Deletions cut 5 bases from V and 3 bases from J, with 14 bases between.

The CDR3 DNA reads as TGCGCCAGCAGGAGACAGGGGTGGGACACAGATACGCAGTATTTT. Amino acids: CASRRQGWDTDTQYF. The V gene is TRBV5-1, the J gene TRBJ2-3; 8 nucleotides match TRBD1. J gave up 2 bases and V 5 bases, and 7 bases lay outside the gene matches. The germline CDR1 and CDR2 sequences are SGHRS and YFSETQ. The CDR3 covers 15 residues. Combining the CDR3 with reference TRBV5-1 and TRBJ2-3 gives the whole variable domain KAGVTQTPRYLIKTRGQQVTLSCSPISGHRSVSWYQQTPGQGLQFLFEYFSETQRNKGNFPGRFSGRQFSNSRSEMNVSTLELGDSALYLCASRRQGWDTDTQYFGPGTRLTVL.